This T cell receptor (beta chain) derives from a study of cytomegalovirus exposure and HLA in healthy donors. Looking at the study overall: The roughly 670 first-cohort repertoires shared a platform with the 120 or so validation repertoires, as reported in a later analysis. Whole-study findings and limits: Cytomegalovirus status, reportedly, was diagnosed with high specificity and sensitivity by the classifier. Researchers catalogued 150 or so TCR beta chains as cytomegalovirus-associated. Despite most TCR sequences being rare, some public TCRs occurred in many donors.

This CDR3 has 14 amino acids. CDR1 SGHTA and CDR2 FQGNSA come from the germline V gene. V was cut by 4 bases and J by 2 bases, with 12 bases left in between. Turning to this clone: Its cognate antigen is unknown.

Sequenced by immunoSEQ multiplex PCR; TCRdb stores in-frame clones only, minus some. The sample yields around 200,000 clones, approximately 84% seen once. The source material was PBMCs. The clonotype originates from a woman aged 18-29 years in good health and CMV-seropositive. The chain joins TRBV7-2 to TRBJ2-7, with a possible D match to TRBD1 (7 bases). CDR3 sequence reads: CASSSSRGAYEQYF. CDR3 nucleotide sequence: TGTGCCAGCAGCTCTAGCAGGGGGGCCTACGAGCAGTACTTC. Full variable domain (remainder filled in from reference TRBV7-2 and TRBJ2-7): GAGVSQSPSNKVTEKGKDVELRCDPISGHTALYWYRQSLGQGLEFLIYFQGNSAPDKSGLPSDRFSAERTGGSVSTLTIQRTQQEDSAVYLCASSSSRGAYEQYFGPGTRLTVT.